This T cell receptor beta chain was observed in a study of PD-1 blockade in mismatch repair-deficient tumors. Study information: Enrolled about 2013-2016, patients had progressing, pretreated mismatch repair-deficient cancers of about twelve types.

Repertoires were generated with immunoSEQ multiplex PCR, while TCRdb's copy carries only in-frame clones and drops some. The profile shows some 40,000 clones, approximately 88% of them singletons. The CDR3 extends over 14 amino acids. The V and J ends lost 2 bases and 4 bases respectively, with 12 bases between them. Germline values: CDR1 SQVTM, CDR2 ANQGSEA. General study points: Tumor-resident clones, often absent from pretreatment blood, expanded after pembrolizumab and then contracted.

All patients were mismatch repair deficient, assessed by either PCR or immunohistochemistry. Turning to this clone: Its specificity is unknown.

This clonotype was obtained from an adult with mismatch repair-deficient cancer. This chain connects TRBV29-1 to TRBJ2-1; weak D call: TRBD2 (5 bases). This specimen consisted of PBMCs, obtained approximately 9 months after starting pembrolizumab. The CDR3: CSVEPAEDYNEQFF. Written as DNA, the CDR3 is TGCAGCGTTGAACCCGCGGAGGATTACAATGAGCAGTTCTTC.